The 6 T cell receptor beta chains listed next were all sequenced from one sample in a study of regulatory T cells in long-lasting Graves disease. Specified time point: persistent/refractory GD, antithyroid drugs over 5 years with positive TRAb. PBMCs were the source of the RNA used for TCR sequencing. According to the study, TCR beta libraries were built with iRepertoire HTBI primers and CDR3-region Arm-PCR. Each CDR3 protein is one row after TCRdb ran MiXCR on the multiplex PCR reads. This sample has approximately 400,000 distinct CDR3 sequences, with roughly 20% found just once. Sequences were derived from peripheral blood mononuclear cells (PBMCs), sampled when the disease was refractory, from a patient treated with antithyroid drugs. The receptor set was obtained from a female donor with Graves disease.

This clonotype was seen only a few times. The rearrangement links TRBV19 to TRBJ1-4, with D possibly matching TRBD1 (5 bases). V shed 3 bases and J shed 4 bases, with 12 bases lying between them. The CDR3 is 15 amino acids. The germline V gene has CDR1 LNHDA and CDR2 SQIVND (reference sequence). The CDR3 loop reads CASSISRQINEKLFF. The DNA for the CDR3 is TGTGCCAGTAGTATCAGTCGACAGATTAATGAAAAACTGTTTTTT.

This clonotype was counted many times. V is TRBV12-3 or TRBV12-4 and J is TRBJ2-7; 12 positions agree with TRBD2. The ends lost 8 bases at V and 2 bases at J; junction bases unmatched: 4. The CDR3 covers 14 residues. CDR3 in DNA: TGTGCCAGCCGCTCTAGCGGGAGGGCCTACGAGCAGTACTTC. Protein sequence: CASRSSGRAYEQYF.

This clonotype was found many times. One end of the junction does not line up with germline, which may come from a read error. The rearrangement uses TRBV12-3 or TRBV12-4 and TRBJ2-7; D might be TRBD2 (6 bases). The CDR3 consists of 12 residues. This CDR3 reads CASSLRGTDLNF. The DNA of the CDR3 is TGTGCCAGCAGTTTACGGGGGACTGACTTAAACTTC.

The chain recombines TRBV29-1 with TRBJ1-2; no firm D call. The CDR3 length is 13 residues. V was trimmed by 4 bases and J by 2 bases, leaving 11 bases between them. Per the germline V gene, CDR1 is SQVTM and CDR2 is ANQGSEA. CDR3 amino acids: CSVVEMENYGYTF. CDR3 sequence (DNA): TGCAGCGTTGTCGAAATGGAAAACTATGGCTACACCTTC.

The sample holds a few counts of this clonotype. The chain couples TRBV7-2 to TRBJ2-5, with 9 positions matching TRBD2. From germline, CDR1 is SGHTA and CDR2 FQGNSA. CDR3 size: 16 residues. The V gene end was trimmed by 4 bases and the J gene end by 3 bases; junction bases not matched to a gene: 9. CDR3 region: CASSWERGRVEETQYF. The CDR3 nucleotides are TGTGCCAGCAGCTGGGAACGCGGGAGGGTGGAAGAGACCCAGTACTTC.

CDR3 DNA: TGCAGCGCTAGGGACAAGGCCTACGAGCAGTACTTC. Translating gives CSARDKAYEQYF. The chain combines TRBV29-1 with TRBJ2-7, with a weak D call TRBD1 (6 bases). Per germline, CDR1 SQVTM and CDR2 ANQGSEA. This CDR3 comprises 12 residues. V was pared by 7 bases and J by 2 bases, with 12 bases between.